Below are 8 T cell receptor beta chains sequenced from a single sample in a study of T cells expressing NK-cell markers. TCRdb re-called the 5' RACE reads and shows each CDR3 protein once, DNA omitted. Its table lists 350,000 to 450,000 distinct CDR3 sequences. Sequenced: blood T cells: a sorted CD56 or NKG2C T cell subset, CD4+ or CD8+ T cells, or bulk PBMC T cells (not recorded which). These receptors all come from a man aged 18-75 years in good health.

The V gene is TRBV6-5, the J gene TRBJ2-5; lacking DNA, the TRBD2 call made by TCRdb goes unchecked. The CDR3 runs to 18 residues. Germline CDR1 MNHEY, CDR2 SVGAGI. CDR3: CASSYSIPAGGPRETQYF.

The CDR3 protein is CASNSRGAEGNQPQHF. The chain has TRBV12-3 or TRBV12-4 and TRBJ1-5; the TRBD1 assignment by TCRdb is unverifiable without DNA. The CDR3 contains 16 residues.

The rearrangement joins TRBV21-1 to TRBJ2-2; TCRdb's assignment of TRBD2 cannot be checked, as there is no DNA. TRBV21-1 is reported as a pseudogene. The length of the CDR3 is 18 residues. CDR3 sequence: CASSLWQGGKENTGELFF.

The chain combines TRBV9 with TRBJ1-3. The germline CDR1 and CDR2 sequences are SGDLS and YYNGEE. The CDR3 is 13 amino acids. The CDR3 sequence: CASSRQERNTIYF.

This chain uses TRBV18 with TRBJ2-3. This CDR3 is built from 15 residues. Per germline, CDR1 KGHSH and CDR2 LQKENI. The CDR3 protein is CASSPPMTTTDTQYF.

V usage is TRBV7-8 and J usage is TRBJ1-4. The CDR3 has 15 amino acids. CDR1 is SGHVS and CDR2 is FQNEAQ in the germline V gene. CDR3 protein: CASSLRAVTNEKLFF.

The J gene is TRBJ2-2, the V gene TRBV2. This CDR3 comprises 15 residues. Germline CDR1 is SNHLY and CDR2 is FYNNEI. CDR3 sequence reads: CASRAIKPNTGELFF.

The chain uses TRBV7-9 and TRBJ2-5; the D call of TRBD1 rests on TCRdb alone, since no DNA is present to check it. Germline V gene lookup returns CDR1 SEHNR and CDR2 FQNEAQ (reference sequence). The CDR3 is made up of 13 amino acids. The CDR3 here is CASTKRGVATQYF.